This entry describes one T cell receptor (beta chain). The data stem from a study of blood T cells in healthy people across ages. Germline V lookup: CDR1 SGHRS, CDR2 YFSETQ. The CDR3 consists of 13 residues. They isolated at least 6.5 million PBMCs from each sample. Samples each had at least 6 micrograms of total RNA extracted. Sample-barcoded 5' priming and a J-beta primer mix drove a second PCR of 7 to 11 cycles. TCRdb re-derived calls from the 5' RACE reads in MiXCR, one entry per CDR3 protein. The repertoire includes some 1.4 million distinct CDR3 sequences, about 43% of them detected once, and 7.9% sits in the top ten.

Sequencing used blood. This receptor was obtained from a woman between 18 and 30 years old in good health. The chain couples TRBV5-1 to TRBJ2-7; no clear D gene. The J call may be mistaken, given a closer DNA end match to TRBJ2-5. In DNA form, the CDR3 reads TGCGCCAGCAGCTTGGCCGCCGCAGAGACCCAGTACTTC. Its protein is CASSLAAAETQYF.